This T cell receptor (beta chain) was obtained from a study of long-term antiretroviral therapy in people with HIV. The CDR3 sequence is 13 residues long. Germline V gene data show CDR1 as SNHLY and CDR2 as FYNNEI. The V gene end was trimmed by 2 bases and the J gene end by 2 bases; junction bases not matched to a gene: 0. Survey level was the resolution at which the v3.0 immunoSEQ assay ran. Here immunoSEQ multiplex PCR was the method, and the copy in TCRdb shows in-frame clones only, minus some. Of 16,000 or so clones listed, 77% are singletons. Source: unsorted PBMCs, taken 2.1 years after starting antiretroviral therapy. This clonotype was sampled from a man aged 40-50 years with HIV. The chain links TRBV2 to TRBJ2-7; 7 bases match TRBD2. The DNA of the CDR3 is TGTGCCAGCAGTGAAAGCGGGACCTACGAGCAGTACTTC. This translates into CASSESGTYEQYF.